The 28 T cell receptor beta chains reported below all come from one sample, sequenced in a study of cytomegalovirus exposure and HLA in healthy donors. Generated by immunoSEQ multiplex PCR, the TCRdb table keeps only in-frame clones and is missing some. The table lists over 70,000 clones, roughly 92% of them singletons. The sample taken for sequencing was PBMCs. Every receptor here comes from a young woman in good health and CMV-seronegative.

The DNA for the CDR3 is TGTGCCAGCATGCAGGGGGCGAACACCGGGGAGCTGTTTTTT. Translating it yields CASMQGANTGELFF. The chain carries TRBV11-3 and TRBJ2-2; 7 nucleotides line up with TRBD1. The length of the CDR3 is 14 residues. CDR1 SGHNT and CDR2 YENEEA come from the germline V gene. V was pared by 7 bases and J by 0 bases, with 2 bases of the junction left unmatched.

The chain uses TRBV12-1 and TRBJ2-2; the D call of TRBD2 is as the table states it, not checked on the DNA. TRBV12-1 has pseudogene status. CDR3 length: 16 amino acids. CDR3 sequence reads: CASSFLFGENTGELFF. The DNA for the CDR3 is TGTGCCAGCAGCTTTTTATTCGGGGAGAACACCGGGGAGCTGTTTTTT.

This chain's CDR3 is CASSSDRDNQPQHF. CDR3 DNA sequence: TGTGCCAGTAGTTCGGACAGAGACAATCAGCCCCAGCATTTT. The chain combines TRBV19 with TRBJ1-5; weak D call: TRBD1 (6 bases). Germline CDR1 and CDR2: LNHDA and SQIVND (reference sequence). Trimming took 5 bases from V and 3 from J, leaving 11 bases between them. The CDR3 sequence is 14 residues long.

Only one count was recorded for this clone. The chain is built from TRBV5-1 and TRBJ2-7; the D gene is possibly TRBD1 (5 bases). Germline V CDR1 and CDR2: SGHRS, YFSETQ. Trimming took 0 bases from V and 6 from J, leaving 19 bases between them. The CDR3 is made up of 16 amino acids. CDR3 sequence: CASSLDLGQESAEQYF. The CDR3 DNA reads TGCGCCAGCAGCTTGGATTTGGGGCAGGAGTCGGCCGAGCAGTACTTC.

The chain joins TRBV25-1 to TRBJ2-7, with a tentative D call TRBD1 (6 bases). Germline V gene sequence: CDR1 MGHDK, CDR2 SYGVNS. The CDR3 extends over 12 amino acids. Trimming shortened V by 6 bases and J by 0 bases, and 6 bases separated the two germline ends. DNA for the CDR3: TGTGCCAGCAGACAGGGCTCCTACGAGCAGTACTTC. It translates to CASRQGSYEQYF.

This chain links TRBV6-4 with TRBJ2-3; 13 bases are a match to TRBD2. Germline V CDR1 and CDR2: MRHNA, SNTAGT. Germline trimming cut 6 bases from V and 3 bases from J; bases unmatched to any gene: 6. The CDR3 totals 16 residues. The CDR3 protein is CASSKTSGGATDTQYF. The DNA of the CDR3 is TGTGCCAGCAGCAAAACTAGCGGGGGGGCGACAGATACGCAGTATTTT.

The rearrangement joins TRBV27 to TRBJ1-1; 10 nucleotides align to TRBD1. The V gene end was trimmed by 4 bases and the J gene end by 8 bases; junction bases not matched to a gene: 10. The CDR3 runs 15 residues. Germline V gene data show CDR1 as MNHEY and CDR2 as SMNVEV (reference sequence). The CDR3 loop is CASSSQRDRGGEAFF. In nucleotides, the CDR3 is TGTGCCAGCAGTTCCCAACGGGACAGGGGCGGGGAAGCTTTCTTT.

The chain has TRBV30 and TRBJ2-5; tentative D call: TRBD1 (6 bases). Trimming stripped 4 bases from V and 5 bases from J, with 14 bases between. Germline-derived CDR1 and CDR2 are GTSNPN and SVGIG (reference sequence). The CDR3 runs to 13 residues. The CDR3 sequence: CAWTRDRLETQYF. CDR3 bases: TGTGCCTGGACTAGAGACAGGCTGGAGACCCAGTACTTC.

The genes are TRBV7-3 and TRBJ2-7, with 7 positions matching TRBD2. Per germline, CDR1 SGHTA and CDR2 FQGTGA. The V and J ends lost 3 bases and 6 bases, in that order; junction bases with no gene match: 11. CDR3 length: 15 residues. CDR3 sequence: CASSLGGTQRGEQYF. The CDR3 nucleotides read TGTGCCAGCAGCTTGGGGGGGACTCAGCGCGGCGAGCAGTACTTC.

V and J are TRBV6-1 and TRBJ1-5; D is undetermined. Trimming took off 1 base at V and 4 bases at J, with 8 bases between the two ends. Germline CDR1 is MNHNS and CDR2 is SASEGT. The CDR3 consists of 14 residues. CDR3 DNA sequence: TGTGCCAGCAGTGAAGTGTCCCTAAATCAGCCCCAGCATTTT. It specifies CASSEVSLNQPQHF.

The genes are TRBV25-1 and TRBJ2-7, with 7 bases fitting TRBD1. V lost 2 bases, J lost 2 bases, and 3 bases stayed unmatched. CDR3 length: 14 amino acids. From germline, CDR1 is MGHDK and CDR2 SYGVNS. This CDR3 is CASSERQGTYEQYF. In DNA, the CDR3 is TGTGCCAGCAGTGAACGACAGGGAACCTACGAGCAGTACTTC.

The CDR3 nucleotides are TGTGCCAGCAGCCCCAGGTCGACAGGGAACTATGGCTACACCTTC. It specifies CASSPRSTGNYGYTF. The V gene is TRBV13, the J gene TRBJ1-2; TRBD1 agrees at 7 bases. This CDR3 spans 15 amino acids. CDR1 is PRHDT and CDR2 is FYEKMQ in the germline V gene (reference sequence). J was trimmed by 2 bases and V by 5 bases; bases with no gene match: 8.

This chain uses TRBV13 with TRBJ2-3, with 7 bases lining up with TRBD2. Trimming took 5 bases from V and 6 from J; bases not matched to a gene: 14. CDR1 is PRHDT and CDR2 is FYEKMQ in the germline V gene (reference sequence). This CDR3 contains 16 residues. CDR3 in amino acids: CASSTYNGLGGDTQYF. The CDR3 bases are TGTGCCAGCAGCACTTACAACGGTCTGGGGGGGGATACGCAGTATTTT. The whole variable domain, remainder taken from reference TRBV13 and TRBJ2-3, is AAGVIQSPRHLIKEKRETATLKCYPIPRHDTVYWYQQGPGQDPQFLISFYEKMQSDKGSIPDRFSAQQFSDYHSELNMSSLELGDSALYFCASSTYNGLGGDTQYFGPGTRLTVL.

The CDR3 nucleotides are TGTGCCAGCAGCGCCCCCGGGAGGGACAGTTCCCATAATTCACCCCTCCACTTT. This sequence encodes CASSAPGRDSSHNSPLHF. V usage is TRBV9 and J usage is TRBJ1-6, with TRBD1 matching over 7 bases. The CDR3 has 18 residues. V shed 3 bases, J shed 5 bases, and the junction held 14 bases outside the gene matches. The germline gives CDR1 SGDLS, CDR2 YYNGEE.

CDR3 DNA: TGTGCCAGCAGCTTATCAGGGGCATCAACCTACGAGCAGTACTTC. Translated, it gives CASSLSGASTYEQYF. V and J are TRBV11-2 and TRBJ2-7; TRBD1 is a possible D gene (6 bases). The germline gives CDR1 SGHAT, CDR2 FQNNGV. Trimming removed 2 bases at V and 2 bases at J, with 13 bases between. The CDR3 totals 15 residues.

The rearrangement joins TRBV28 to TRBJ2-7, with 8 bases matching TRBD2. This CDR3 has 14 residues. Germline trimming cut 7 bases from V and 3 bases from J; bases unmatched to any gene: 8. Germline loops: CDR1 MDHEN, CDR2 SYDVKM. The CDR3 nucleotides read TGTGCCAGCACCTTAGCGGGGCCTAACTACGAGCAGTACTTC. Protein product: CASTLAGPNYEQYF.

The chain uses TRBV7-9 and TRBJ2-7; possibly TRBD1 for D (5 bases). This CDR3 region has 13 residues. Germline V gene sequence: CDR1 SEHNR, CDR2 FQNEAQ (reference sequence). The V gene lost 4 bases and the J gene lost 8 bases, with 15 bases spanning the gap. The CDR3 region is CASSSRLGLQQYF. DNA for the CDR3: TGTGCCAGCAGCTCGCGACTGGGGCTTCAGCAGTACTTC. The variable domain in full, with the rest retrieved from reference TRBV7-9 and TRBJ2-7, is DTGVSQNPRHKITKRGQNVTFRCDPISEHNRLYWYRQTLGQGPEFLTYFQNEAQLEKSRLLSDRFSAERPKGSFSTLEIQRTEQGDSAMYLCASSSRLGLQQYFGPGTRLTVT.

This chain connects TRBV28 to TRBJ1-6; D perhaps matches TRBD1 (6 bases). Germline-derived CDR1 and CDR2 are MDHEN and SYDVKM. The CDR3 extends over 17 amino acids. The V end was cut by 5 bases, the J end by 0 bases, with 14 bases between. This CDR3 reads CASSQTQGSSYNSPLHF. The CDR3 DNA follows: TGTGCCAGCAGTCAGACCCAGGGGAGCTCCTATAATTCACCCCTCCACTTT.

The rearrangement uses TRBV4-3 and TRBJ1-4, with 9 nucleotides matching TRBD1. The CDR3 consists of 18 residues. The V gene's germline CDR1 is LGHNA and CDR2 YSLEER. J was trimmed by 4 bases and V by 0 bases; bases with no gene match: 9. CDR3 protein: CASSQEPNRGPINEKLFF. The DNA of the CDR3 is TGCGCCAGCAGCCAAGAACCCAACAGGGGGCCTATTAATGAAAAACTGTTTTTT.

The chain is built from TRBV10-3 and TRBJ2-7, with a possible D match to TRBD2 (6 bases). This CDR3 region has 14 residues. Germline V gene sequence: CDR1 ENHRY, CDR2 SYGVKD. The germline V and J ends were trimmed by 5 bases and 2 bases, with 13 bases remaining between them. The CDR3, as DNA: TGTGCCATCAGTTCGCCAAAGCGGGCCTACGAGCAGTACTTC. Residues: CAISSPKRAYEQYF.

This chain connects TRBV7-9 to TRBJ1-2; 12 positions match TRBD1. With 5 bases clipped from V and 6 bases from J, the junction kept 13 bases outside the gene matches. CDR3 length: 17 amino acids. Germline V gives CDR1 SEHNR, CDR2 FQNEAQ (reference sequence). In DNA form, the CDR3 reads TGTGCCAGCAGCACGGGACAGGGGGCCCTACTACGTGATGGCTACACCTTC. Protein sequence: CASSTGQGALLRDGYTF.

The chain couples TRBV5-1 to TRBJ1-2; a weak D match, TRBD1 (6 bases). Trimming left V 5 bases short and J 0 bases short, with 11 bases between. The CDR3 totals 14 residues. Germline V lookup: CDR1 SGHRS, CDR2 YFSETQ. CDR3 loop: CASSRTEANYGYTF. Here the CDR3 DNA reads TGCGCCAGCAGTAGGACAGAAGCTAACTATGGCTACACCTTC.

The J gene is TRBJ2-7, the V gene TRBV30; D remains ambiguous. V was shortened by 1 base and J by 5 bases, with 6 bases between the two germline ends. The V gene's germline CDR1 is GTSNPN and CDR2 SVGIG (reference sequence). The CDR3 is 11 amino acids. DNA of the CDR3: TGTGCCTGGAGTGCGAGCGACGAGCAGTACTTC. Translated: CAWSASDEQYF.

This rearrangement joins TRBV7-2 to TRBJ1-3; a possible D gene is TRBD1 (6 bases). Germline-derived CDR1 and CDR2 are SGHTA and FQGNSA. The CDR3 is 16 amino acids. Trimming left V 2 bases short and J 4 bases short, with 15 bases between. The CDR3 coding sequence is TGTGCCAGCAGCTTAAGGACAGAACGTGGGGGAAACACCATATATTTT. Its translation: CASSLRTERGGNTIYF.

The chain has TRBV9 and TRBJ1-1; D perhaps matches TRBD1 (5 bases). Germline V gene sequence: CDR1 SGDLS, CDR2 YYNGEE. V gave up 1 base and J gave up 1 base, with 11 bases separating them. This CDR3 spans 15 amino acids. The CDR3 region has the DNA TGTGCCAGCAGCGTATACTGGGGGGAGAACACTGAAGCTTTCTTT. Translated: CASSVYWGENTEAFF.

V and J are TRBV5-5 and TRBJ2-7, with a possible D match to TRBD1 (6 bases). Per germline, CDR1 SGHKS and CDR2 YYEKEE (reference sequence). V was pared by 4 bases and J by 9 bases, with 11 bases between. This CDR3 spans 11 amino acids. The CDR3 DNA reads TGTGCCAGCAGCCTCCAGGGGAGGCAGTACTTC. It specifies CASSLQGRQYF.

The chain has TRBV6-5 and TRBJ2-7, with 12 bases lining up with TRBD1. CDR1 and CDR2 (germline): MNHEY, SVGAGI. The CDR3 loop spans 16 amino acids. V gave up 0 bases and J gave up 5 bases; unmatched junction bases: 5. CDR3 amino acids: CASSYSTGTGGHEQYF. The CDR3 DNA follows: TGTGCCAGCAGTTACTCGACCGGGACAGGGGGCCACGAGCAGTACTTC.

The chain is built from TRBV7-2 and TRBJ2-1; 8 nucleotides agree with TRBD2. Germline CDR1 and CDR2: SGHTA and FQGNSA. This CDR3 comprises 16 residues. The V segment lost 8 bases and the J segment 5 bases; nucleotides outside the gene matches: 14. CDR3 amino acids: CASFKEAGGENNEQFF. The CDR3 DNA follows: TGTGCCAGCTTCAAGGAGGCGGGGGGCGAGAACAATGAGCAGTTCTTC.